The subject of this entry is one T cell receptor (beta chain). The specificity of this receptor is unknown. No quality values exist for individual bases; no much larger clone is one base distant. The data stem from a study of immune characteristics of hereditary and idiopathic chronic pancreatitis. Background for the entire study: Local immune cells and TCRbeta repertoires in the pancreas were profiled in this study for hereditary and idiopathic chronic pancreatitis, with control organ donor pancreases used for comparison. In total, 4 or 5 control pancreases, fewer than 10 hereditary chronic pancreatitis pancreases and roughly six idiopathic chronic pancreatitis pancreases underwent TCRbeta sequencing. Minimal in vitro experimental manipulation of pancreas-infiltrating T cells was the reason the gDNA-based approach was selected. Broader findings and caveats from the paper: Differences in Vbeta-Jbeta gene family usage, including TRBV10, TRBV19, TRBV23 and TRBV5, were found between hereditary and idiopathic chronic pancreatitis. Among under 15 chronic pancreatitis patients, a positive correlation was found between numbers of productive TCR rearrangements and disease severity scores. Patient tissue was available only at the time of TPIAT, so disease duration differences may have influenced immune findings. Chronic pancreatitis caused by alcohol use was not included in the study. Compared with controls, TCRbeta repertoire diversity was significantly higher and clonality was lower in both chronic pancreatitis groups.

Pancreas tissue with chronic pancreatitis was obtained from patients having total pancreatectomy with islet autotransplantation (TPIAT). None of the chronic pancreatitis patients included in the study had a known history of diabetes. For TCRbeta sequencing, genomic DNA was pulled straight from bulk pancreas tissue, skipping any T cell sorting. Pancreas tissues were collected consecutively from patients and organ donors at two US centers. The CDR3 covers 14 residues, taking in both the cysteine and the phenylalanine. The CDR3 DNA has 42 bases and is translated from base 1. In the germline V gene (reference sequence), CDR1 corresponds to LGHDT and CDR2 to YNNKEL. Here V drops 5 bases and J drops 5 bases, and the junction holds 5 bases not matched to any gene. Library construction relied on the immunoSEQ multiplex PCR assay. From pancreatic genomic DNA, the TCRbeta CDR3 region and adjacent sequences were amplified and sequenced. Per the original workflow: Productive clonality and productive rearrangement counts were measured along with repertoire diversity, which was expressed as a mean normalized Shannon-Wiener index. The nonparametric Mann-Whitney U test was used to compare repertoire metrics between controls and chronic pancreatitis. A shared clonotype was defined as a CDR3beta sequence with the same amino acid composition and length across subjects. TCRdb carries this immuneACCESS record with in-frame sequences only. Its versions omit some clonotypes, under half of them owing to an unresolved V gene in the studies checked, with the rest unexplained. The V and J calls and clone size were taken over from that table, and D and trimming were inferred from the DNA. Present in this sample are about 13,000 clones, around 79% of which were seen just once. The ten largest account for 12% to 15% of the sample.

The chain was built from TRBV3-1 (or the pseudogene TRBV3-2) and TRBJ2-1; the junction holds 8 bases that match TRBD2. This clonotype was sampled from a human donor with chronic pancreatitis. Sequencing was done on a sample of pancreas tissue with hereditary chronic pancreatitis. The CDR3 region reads CASSGRLANNEQFF. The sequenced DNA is TGTGCCAGCAGCGGCCGACTAGCGAACAATGAGCAGTTCTTC.